This T cell receptor (beta chain) was sequenced during a study of blood T cells in healthy people across ages. Across the whole study: Every two T cells gave about one barcoded beta molecule via template switching.

Many counts were recorded for this clonotype. Its cognate antigen is unknown. Study-wide points: Whereas aged donors had fewer naive CD4+ cells, long-lived donors had more of them and higher diversity.

The CDR3 sequence is 14 residues long. With V trimmed by 6 bases and J by 2 bases, 5 bases remained unmatched. Germline CDR1 reads SQVTM; CDR2 reads ANQGSEA. Each donor was a healthy Caucasian individual from Russia, aged roughly 6 to 95. Together with a sample-barcoded 5' primer, a J-beta primer mix was included in a second PCR lasting roughly 6 to 12 cycles. Each CDR3 protein is one row after TCRdb ran MiXCR on the 5' RACE reads. In the table there are hundreds of thousands of distinct CDR3 sequences, under 25% of which are singletons. The origin of this receptor is a man in his 70s in good health. This rearrangement joins TRBV29-1 to TRBJ2-1; 9 bases fit TRBD2. The sequenced sample consisted of blood. The CDR3 is CSVLAGRTYNEQFF. The CDR3 nucleotides are TGCAGCGTCCTAGCGGGACGGACCTACAATGAGCAGTTCTTC.